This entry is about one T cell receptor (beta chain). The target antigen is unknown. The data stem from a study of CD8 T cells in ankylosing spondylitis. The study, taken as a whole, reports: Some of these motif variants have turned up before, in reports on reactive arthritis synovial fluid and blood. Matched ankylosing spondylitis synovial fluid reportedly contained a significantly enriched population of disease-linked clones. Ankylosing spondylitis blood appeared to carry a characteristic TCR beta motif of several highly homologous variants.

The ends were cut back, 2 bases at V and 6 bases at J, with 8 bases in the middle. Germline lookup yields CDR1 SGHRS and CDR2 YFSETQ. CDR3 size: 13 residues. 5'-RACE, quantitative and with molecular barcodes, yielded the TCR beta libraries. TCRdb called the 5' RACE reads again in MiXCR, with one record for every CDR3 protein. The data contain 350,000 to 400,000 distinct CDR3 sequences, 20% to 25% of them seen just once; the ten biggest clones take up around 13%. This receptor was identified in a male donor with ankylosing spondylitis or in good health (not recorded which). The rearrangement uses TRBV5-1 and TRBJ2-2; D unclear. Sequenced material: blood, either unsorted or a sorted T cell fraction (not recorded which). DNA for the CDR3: TGCGCCAGCAGCTTTGAACTTCCCGGGGAGCTGTTTTTT. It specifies CASSFELPGELFF.